This T cell receptor (beta chain) was found in a study of identical twins (TCRdb year 2016). Describing the broader study: To test whether fetal clonotypes persist, the study used deep sequencing on TCR alpha and beta repertoires from monozygotic twins, unrelated adults of various ages, and cord blood. To rule out contamination, replicate twin experiments were performed at different times with different library preparation protocols.

Every donor was a healthy Caucasian. Three pairs of female monozygotic twins, all aged about 18 to 30 years, were included in the twin cohort. The RNA used for TCR libraries was isolated from peripheral blood mononuclear cells. Overall study results and their limits: Fewer insertions were carried by abundant cord blood beta clonotypes; a weaker similar trend was observed in young adult naive repertoires, while no such trend was observed in memory repertoires. Zero-insertion analyses could be partly confounded by invariant T cells such as MAIT and iNKT, though diverse VJ usage argued against such confounding for most clonotypes. Compared with coincidental sharing between unrelated individuals, an excess of low generation-probability sequences was observed among out-of-frame TCR alpha sequences shared between twins. In monozygotic twins, recombination models systematically underestimated out-of-frame TCR alpha sharing, but the models matched the sharing seen between unrelated individuals. The excess sharing between twins in beta out-of-frame sequences was weaker because fewer shared sequences reduced the signal-to-noise ratio. Because the same donors could not be followed over many years, the conclusions relied on cross-sectional statistical analysis.

With respect to this clonotype: No antigen is known for it. Base qualities are not at hand, and no much larger clone is one base apart.

Including the terminal cysteine and phenylalanine, the CDR3 comprises 14 residues. The sequence is cut down to CDR3 DNA, 42 bases in frame from base 1. The germline V gene gives CDR1 as SGHTS and CDR2 as YDEGEE. The junction shows trimming of 4 bases on V and 5 bases on J, plus 16 bases between the germline ends. Receptors were amplified or captured by 5' RACE. Reads for this sample came from an Illumina HiSeq 2000. A universal primer binding site was introduced by template switching, and a unique molecular identifier was present in the final cDNA, enabling accurate counting of TCR cDNA molecules. Specific primers in the conserved constant-segment region were used to synthesize first-strand cDNA for TCR alpha and beta chains. To control for contamination, every cDNA library carried two barcodes: a SMART-Mk sample barcode plus Illumina barcodes. TruSeq adapter sequences along with Illumina sample barcodes were introduced in two successive PCR steps. The Illumina HiSeq platform was used with custom primers to sequence TCR alpha and beta cDNA libraries. As for how the authors treated the data: Raw reads were processed with MiGEC to extract unique molecular identifiers, and MiXCR was used to determine CDR3 positions. Recombination models were inferred per individual with the repgenHMM and IGoR tools using an EM algorithm. Shared clonotype analysis was performed with the tcR package in R, normalizing sharing by the product of cloneset sizes. To study raw recombination free of thymic and clonal selection effects, out-of-frame nonproductive sequences were analyzed. TCRdb trimmed public reads at Q25 via fastp, called clones via MiXCR and kept in-frame beta chains. Under each unique CDR3 protein, matching rows form one entry showing the most common genes and DNA. These V and J calls are TCRdb output, not the study's own analysis. Present in this sample are about 660,000 distinct CDR3 sequences, around 8.3% of which were seen just once. 0.98% of the sample lies in the top ten.

This sample was shared with a second study, whose subject was yellow fever vaccine responses in identical twins. The second study reports: According to the authors, in identical twins the way T cells responded to vaccination appeared partly convergent and partly personalized. In the study, vaccine-responding T cell clones were precisely tracked in identical twins.

This sequence uses TRBV5-8 and TRBJ2-7, and TRBD1 may be the D gene, going by 6 matching bases. This sequence was found in a woman between 18 and 29 years old in good health. Sequenced sample: PBMCs. CDR3 protein: CASSPPGHVNEQYF. The sequenced DNA: TGTGCCAGCAGCCCTCCGGGACACGTGAACGAGCAGTACTTC.